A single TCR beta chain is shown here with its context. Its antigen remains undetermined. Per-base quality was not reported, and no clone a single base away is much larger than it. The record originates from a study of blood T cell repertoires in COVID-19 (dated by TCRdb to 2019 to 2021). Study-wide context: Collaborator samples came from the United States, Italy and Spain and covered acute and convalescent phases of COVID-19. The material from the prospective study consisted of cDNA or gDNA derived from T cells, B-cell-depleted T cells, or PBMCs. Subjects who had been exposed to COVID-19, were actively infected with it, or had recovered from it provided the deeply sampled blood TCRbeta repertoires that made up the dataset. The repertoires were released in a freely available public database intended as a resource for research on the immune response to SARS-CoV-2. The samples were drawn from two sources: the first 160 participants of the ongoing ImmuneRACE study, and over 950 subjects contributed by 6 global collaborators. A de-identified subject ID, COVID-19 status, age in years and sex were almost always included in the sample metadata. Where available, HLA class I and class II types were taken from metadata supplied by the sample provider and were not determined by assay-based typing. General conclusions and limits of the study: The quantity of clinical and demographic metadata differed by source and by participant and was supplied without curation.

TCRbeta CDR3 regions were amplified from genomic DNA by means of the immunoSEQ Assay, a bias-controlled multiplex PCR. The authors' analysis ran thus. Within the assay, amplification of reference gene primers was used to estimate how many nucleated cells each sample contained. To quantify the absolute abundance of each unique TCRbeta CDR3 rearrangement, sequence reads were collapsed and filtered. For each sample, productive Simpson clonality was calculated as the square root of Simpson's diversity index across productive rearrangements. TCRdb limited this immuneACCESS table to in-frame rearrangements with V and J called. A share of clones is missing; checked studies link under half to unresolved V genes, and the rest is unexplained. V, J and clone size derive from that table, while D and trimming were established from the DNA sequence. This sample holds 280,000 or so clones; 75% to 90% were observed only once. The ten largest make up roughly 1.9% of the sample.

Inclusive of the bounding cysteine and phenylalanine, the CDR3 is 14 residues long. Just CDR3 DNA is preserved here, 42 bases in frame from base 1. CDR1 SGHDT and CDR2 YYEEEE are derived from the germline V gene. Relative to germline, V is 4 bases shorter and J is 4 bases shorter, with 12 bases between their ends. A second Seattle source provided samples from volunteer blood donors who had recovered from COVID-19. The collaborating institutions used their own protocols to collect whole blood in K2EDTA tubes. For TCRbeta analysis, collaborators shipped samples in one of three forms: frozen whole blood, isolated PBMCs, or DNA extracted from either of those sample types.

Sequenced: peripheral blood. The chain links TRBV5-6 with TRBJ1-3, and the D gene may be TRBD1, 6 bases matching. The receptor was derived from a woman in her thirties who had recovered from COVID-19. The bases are TGTGCCAGCAGCCCAGGGGTTGGGGGAAACACCATATATTTT. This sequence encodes CASSPGVGGNTIYF.